This T cell receptor beta chain originates from a study of vaccination and CD4 T cells after COVID-19. Remarks on this clonotype: What it binds is not known.

Regarding treatment: approximately 10-day PBMC culture with coronavirus spike peptide pools or control peptides (ViraFEST assay). The Oncomine TCR Beta short-read assay sequenced DNA from cultured CD4+ T cells. MiXCR, run by TCRdb on the PCR reads, gives a single entry per CDR3 protein. The sample holds about 14,000 distinct CDR3 sequences, around 50% seen once. The CDR3 length is 13 residues. Between the trimmed V and J ends, which lost 3 bases and 8 bases, there was a span of 13 bases. Germline V CDR1 and CDR2: SGHAT, FQNNGV. This clonotype originated in a human donor who had recovered from COVID-19. The sample was CD4+ T cells from blood, cultured in vitro. The chain carries TRBV11-2 and TRBJ1-2; D not resolved. CDR3 DNA sequence: TGTGCCAGCAGCTTGTCTGGGGTGAGGGGCTACACCTTC. Translated: CASSLSGVRGYTF.